The next 27 T cell receptor beta chains were all read from a single sample in a study of tumor T cells in aggressive B-cell lymphoma. The table came from immunoSEQ multiplex PCR; TCRdb's copy has only in-frame clones and leaves some out. The sample consists of 8,500 to 9,500 clones, about 88% of them appearing once. The material sequenced was tumor tissue. These TCRs come from an adult with diffuse large B cell lymphoma.

The rearrangement joins TRBV28 to TRBJ2-2; the D is unclear. V was pared by 7 bases and J by 4 bases, with 13 bases between. Looked up from germline, CDR1 is MDHEN and CDR2 is SYDVKM. The CDR3 spans 14 residues. Written as DNA, the CDR3 is TGTGCCAGCAACGCCGGGTCTCTCACCGGGGAGCTGTTTTTT. Encoded protein: CASNAGSLTGELFF.

The rearrangement joins TRBV4-2 to TRBJ2-2, with 10 bases that match TRBD2. The germline V gene encodes CDR1 LGHNA and CDR2 YNFKEQ. The CDR3 has 16 amino acids. V lost 0 bases and J lost 4; bases outside the gene matches: 2. The CDR3: CASSQEAGGPTGELFF. DNA for the CDR3: TGTGCCAGCAGCCAAGAAGCGGGGGGGCCCACCGGGGAGCTGTTTTTT.

The chain combines TRBV19 with TRBJ1-6, with 10 bases that match TRBD1. V dropped 3 bases and J dropped 8; count of bases not matched to a gene: 7. The germline gives CDR1 LNHDA, CDR2 SQIVND (reference sequence). The CDR3 contains 16 residues. For the CDR3, the DNA is TGTGCCAGTAGTATCCACCCCGGGACAGGGGATTCACCCCTCCACTTT. Translation gives CASSIHPGTGDSPLHF.

The gene calls are TRBV5-1 and TRBJ2-6; no reliable D call. Trimming removed 4 bases from V and 0 bases from J, with 8 bases in between. The CDR3 covers 15 residues. CDR1 is SGHRS and CDR2 is YFSETQ in the germline V gene. Here the CDR3 reads CASSITHSGANVLTF. CDR3 nucleotides: TGCGCCAGCAGCATTACACACTCTGGGGCCAACGTCCTGACTTTC.

For the CDR3, the DNA is TGTGCCAGCAGAACATCCCGGGACAGGGACTATGGCTACACCTTC. Amino acids: CASRTSRDRDYGYTF. The chain links TRBV2 to TRBJ1-2; TRBD1 matches at 9 bases. J gave up 3 bases and V 6 bases, and 8 bases lay outside the gene matches. The CDR3 spans 15 residues. Per germline, CDR1 SNHLY and CDR2 FYNNEI.

The chain uses TRBV7-6 and TRBJ2-1, with 8 positions matching TRBD2. This CDR3 has 15 amino acids. V gave up 3 bases and J gave up 4 bases; unmatched junction bases: 5. Germline CDR1 and CDR2: SGHVS and FNYEAQ. For the CDR3, the DNA is TGTGCCAGCAGCTTGCGGGGGGCCGGGTACAATGAGCAGTTCTTC. It encodes CASSLRGAGYNEQFF.

The chain combines TRBV2 with TRBJ2-7, with 8 bases identical to TRBD1. This CDR3 contains 16 residues. Germline V CDR1 and CDR2: SNHLY, FYNNEI. The junction had 13 bases not matched to a gene; V was cut back by 7 bases and J by 2 bases. The CDR3 reads CASIFPSGTGTYEQYF. CDR3 in DNA: TGTGCCAGCATTTTCCCCTCCGGGACAGGAACCTACGAGCAGTACTTC.

V gene TRBV7-9 combines with J gene TRBJ1-2; D unresolved. V was pared by 2 bases and J by 2 bases, with 9 bases between. Germline V gene data show CDR1 as SEHNR and CDR2 as FQNEAQ (reference sequence). The CDR3 is made up of 14 amino acids. The CDR3: CASSLNPQNYGYTF. The CDR3 nucleotides are TGTGCCAGCAGCTTAAACCCACAGAACTATGGCTACACCTTC.

V gene TRBV11-1 combines with J gene TRBJ1-2, with D possibly matching TRBD1 (6 bases). In germline, CDR1 is SGHAT, CDR2 FQDESV (reference sequence). The CDR3 sequence is 14 residues long. Trimming removed 5 bases at V and 3 bases at J, with 13 bases between. Here the CDR3 DNA reads TGTGCCAGCAGCCCGGCGGGGGGGCACTATGGCTACACCTTC. The encoded protein is CASSPAGGHYGYTF.

The J gene is TRBJ1-2, the V gene TRBV15; 8 bases agree with TRBD1. The junction had 9 bases not matched to a gene; V was cut back by 5 bases and J by 4 bases. The CDR3 covers 15 residues. From germline, CDR1 is LNHNV and CDR2 YYDKDF (reference sequence). This CDR3 is CATSGRQGATYGYTF. The CDR3, as DNA: TGTGCCACCAGCGGCCGCCAGGGGGCTACCTATGGCTACACCTTC.

The rearrangement links TRBV7-3 to TRBJ2-5; 10 positions agree with TRBD2. Germline CDR1 and CDR2: SGHTA and FQGTGA. V dropped 4 bases and J dropped 5; count of bases not matched to a gene: 19. This CDR3 has 19 amino acids. CDR3 DNA: TGTGCCAGCAGCTCCTGGGGGCTAGCGGGGGAGCCAGACAGGGAGACCCAGTACTTC. Translating gives CASSSWGLAGEPDRETQYF.

V usage is TRBV30 and J usage is TRBJ1-6; weak D call: TRBD1 (6 bases). CDR1 is GTSNPN and CDR2 is SVGIG in the germline V gene (reference sequence). The CDR3 length is 14 residues. V dropped 3 bases and J dropped 6 bases, with 12 bases sitting between them. The CDR3 nucleotides are TGTGCCTGGAGGGCAGGGGTTGCTAATTCACCCCTCCACTTT. Translation: CAWRAGVANSPLHF.

The V and J genes are TRBV7-9 and TRBJ2-5; TRBD2 matches 13 bases. This CDR3 has 15 amino acids. V shed 5 bases and J 6 bases; nucleotides not matched to a gene: 6. Per germline, CDR1 SEHNR and CDR2 FQNEAQ (reference sequence). The CDR3 reads CASSGTSGGVKTQYF. The CDR3 coding sequence is TGTGCCAGCAGCGGAACTAGCGGGGGGGTAAAGACCCAGTACTTC.

J is TRBJ1-5 and V is TRBV15, with D tentatively TRBD1 (5 bases). Germline V gives CDR1 LNHNV, CDR2 YYDKDF (reference sequence). The CDR3 consists of 16 residues. V gave up 8 bases and J gave up 1 base, with 18 bases separating them. The CDR3 DNA reads as TGTGCCACCGCCGGGGGGGTAGGAAGAAGCAATCAGCCCCAGCATTTT. Translating it yields CATAGGVGRSNQPQHF.

The rearrangement joins TRBV6-5 to TRBJ1-4; tentative D call: TRBD1 (6 bases). Germline-derived CDR1 and CDR2 are MNHEY and SVGAGI. This CDR3 comprises 14 residues. Trimming removed 8 bases at V and 7 bases at J, with 17 bases between. Here the CDR3 DNA reads TGTGCCAGCGGAGGCTGGGGGCAGGGTGAAAAACTGTTTTTT. It is translated as CASGGWGQGEKLFF.

V gene TRBV6-5 combines with J gene TRBJ1-6; 10 bases are a match to TRBD1. From germline, CDR1 is MNHEY and CDR2 SVGAGI. The J segment lost 7 bases and the V segment lost 7 bases, leaving 7 bases of the junction unmatched. CDR3 length: 15 residues. The CDR3: CASTRQGARNSPLHF. The CDR3 DNA sequence: TGTGCCAGCACCCGACAGGGGGCGCGGAATTCACCCCTCCACTTT.

The gene calls are TRBV2 and TRBJ2-7, with TRBD2 identical over 8 bases. The CDR3 consists of 15 residues. J gave up 0 bases and V 7 bases, and 8 bases lay outside the gene matches. Looked up from germline, CDR1 is SNHLY and CDR2 is FYNNEI. The CDR3 nucleotides read TGTGCCAGCATCTCTAGCGGGCAAAGCTCCTACGAGCAGTACTTC. It is translated as CASISSGQSSYEQYF.

The V gene is TRBV28, the J gene TRBJ1-4; D may be TRBD1 (5 bases). The V gene lost 5 bases and the J gene lost 10 bases, with 20 bases spanning the gap. CDR3 length: 15 amino acids. CDR1 is MDHEN, CDR2 SYDVKM, per germline. CDR3 amino acids: CASSGKGRGLVKLFF. The CDR3 nucleotides read TGTGCCAGCAGTGGTAAGGGACGGGGACTGGTAAAACTGTTTTTT.

The gene calls are TRBV4-1 and TRBJ2-3; TRBD2 agrees at 16 bases. With V trimmed by 4 bases and J by 3 bases, 7 bases remained unmatched. This CDR3 is built from 18 residues. Germline CDR1 MGHRA, CDR2 YSYEKL. CDR3 sequence: CASSRGTSGGVLTDTQYF. The CDR3, as DNA: TGCGCCAGCAGCCGCGGGACTAGCGGGGGGGTCTTAACAGATACGCAGTATTTT.

The J gene is TRBJ2-2, the V gene TRBV13, with TRBD1 matching over 7 bases. Germline V gene data show CDR1 as PRHDT and CDR2 as FYEKMQ (reference sequence). V lost 7 bases, J lost 7 bases, and 9 bases stayed unmatched. The CDR3 has 14 residues. The CDR3: CASTKTRGNGELFF. The CDR3 nucleotides are TGTGCCAGCACCAAAACCAGGGGGAACGGGGAGCTGTTTTTT.

This clone was seen more than once but under ten times. This CDR3 reads CASSPQGWVDTEAFF. In DNA form, the CDR3 reads TGTGCCAGCAGCCCCCAGGGGTGGGTGGACACTGAAGCTTTCTTT. J is TRBJ1-1 and V is TRBV7-8; D possibly corresponds to TRBD1 (6 bases). Germline CDR1 and CDR2: SGHVS and FQNEAQ. Trimming removed 5 bases from V and 3 bases from J, with 16 bases in between. This CDR3 spans 15 amino acids.

The rearrangement links TRBV6-1 to TRBJ2-2, with 10 nucleotides matching TRBD1. J was trimmed by 3 bases and V by 4 bases; bases with no gene match: 5. The V gene's germline CDR1 is MNHNS and CDR2 SASEGT. The CDR3 is 16 residues long. The CDR3 is CASSGPGQGYTGELFF. The CDR3 nucleotides are TGTGCCAGCAGTGGCCCGGGACAGGGGTACACCGGGGAGCTGTTTTTT.

This clone was counted once. The rearrangement uses TRBV7-6 and TRBJ1-4; 7 nucleotides match TRBD1. After removal of 0 bases from V and 0 bases from J, the junction contained 4 bases not matched to a gene. The germline gives CDR1 SGHVS, CDR2 FNYEAQ. CDR3 length: 17 residues. The CDR3 DNA reads as TGTGCCAGCAGCTTAGCAGGGGGCATAACAACTAATGAAAAACTGTTTTTT. It is translated as CASSLAGGITTNEKLFF.

The chain links TRBV6-1 to TRBJ2-5; 9 bases align to TRBD1. The CDR3 has 14 residues. Germline loops: CDR1 MNHNS, CDR2 SASEGT. Trimming took 1 base from V and 5 from J; bases not matched to a gene: 2. In nucleotides, the CDR3 is TGTGCCAGCAGTGAAGTAGACAGGGGGGAGACCCAGTACTTC. It specifies CASSEVDRGETQYF.

The chain employs TRBV11-3 and TRBJ2-7, with unresolved D. The CDR3 has 13 residues. The V end lost 5 bases, the J end lost 7 bases, and 15 bases lay between the germline ends. Germline-derived CDR1 and CDR2 are SGHNT and YENEEA. The CDR3 DNA follows: TGTGCCAGCAGCCCAGGCCTTACAGAGGAGCAGTACTTC. The encoded protein is CASSPGLTEEQYF. The full variable domain, its missing parts supplied by reference TRBV11-3 and TRBJ2-7, is EAGVVQSPRYKIIEKKQPVAFWCNPISGHNTLYWYLQNLGQGPELLIRYENEEAVDDSQLPKDRFSAERLKGVDSTLKIQPAELGDSAVYLCASSPGLTEEQYFGPGTRLTVT.

V and J are TRBV20-1 and TRBJ2-7; D might be TRBD1 (5 bases). Trimming stripped 2 bases from V and 9 bases from J, with 11 bases between. The CDR3 has 11 amino acids. CDR1 and CDR2 (germline): DFQATT, SNEGSKA (reference sequence). CDR3 nucleotides: TGCAGTGCTAGACTCCAGGGTGGGCAGTACTTC. This gives the protein CSARLQGGQYF.

The V and J genes are TRBV29-1 and TRBJ2-3, with 7 bases aligning to TRBD1. V shed 3 bases and J 2 bases; nucleotides not matched to a gene: 5. The CDR3 runs 14 residues. Germline V CDR1 and CDR2: SQVTM, ANQGSEA. The CDR3 nucleotides are TGCAGCGTTGAGGCAGGGGGTAACACAGATACGCAGTATTTT. It is translated as CSVEAGGNTDTQYF.